Presented here are 16 T cell receptor beta chains from one specimen sequenced in a study of blood T cells in healthy people across ages. Sample-barcoded 5' priming and a J-beta primer mix drove a second PCR of 7 to 11 cycles. In TCRdb, the 5' RACE reads were re-called with MiXCR into one record per CDR3 protein. The sample lists around 520,000 distinct CDR3 sequences, around 27% occurring once. This sample was shared with a second study, whose subject was T cells of mothers and their children.

Material for sequencing was blood. These receptors were collected from a boy younger than 10 in good health.

This clonotype came up once. The chain uses TRBV18 and TRBJ2-7; unclear D gene. This CDR3 contains 17 residues. V was trimmed by 2 bases and J by 4 bases, leaving 21 bases between them. Germline V gene sequence: CDR1 KGHSH, CDR2 LQKENI. CDR3 coding DNA: TGTGCCAGCTCACCAGTCGGAGTAGGCGGACGCAGGTACGAGCAGTACTTC. Its protein product is CASSPVGVGGRRYEQYF.

This sequence joins TRBV6-5 and TRBJ2-3, with D unresolved. CDR3 size: 11 residues. V dropped 7 bases and J dropped 4 bases, with 6 bases sitting between them. Germline V lookup: CDR1 MNHEY, CDR2 SVGAGI. CDR3 region: CASKEADTQYF. Here the CDR3 DNA reads TGTGCCAGCAAAGAGGCAGATACGCAGTATTTT.

This clonotype was seen only a few times. The chain combines TRBV27 with TRBJ1-4, with 8 bases fitting TRBD1. The CDR3 has 17 amino acids. The V segment lost 5 bases and the J segment 7 bases; nucleotides outside the gene matches: 15. In germline, CDR1 is MNHEY, CDR2 SMNVEV (reference sequence). CDR3 sequence (DNA): TGTGCCAGCAGTGCGGCCTATATGACAGGGGCGGGTGAAAAACTGTTTTTT. Residues: CASSAAYMTGAGEKLFF.

This clonotype was seen ten or more times. The gene calls are TRBV3-1 and TRBJ1-2, with D unclear. The CDR3 consists of 11 residues. V was trimmed by 1 base and J by 6 bases, leaving 3 bases between them. CDR1 and CDR2 from the germline V gene are LGHDT and YNNKEL (reference sequence). The CDR3 region is CASSQGNGYTF. In DNA form, the CDR3 reads TGTGCCAGCAGCCAAGGCAATGGCTACACCTTC.

This rearrangement joins TRBV12-3 or TRBV12-4 to TRBJ2-5; D is unresolved. The J call may be incorrect, as the DNA end agrees better with TRBJ2-7. The CDR3 spans 12 residues. CDR3 DNA: TGTGCCAGCAGTTTATCTGGAACCGAGCAGTACTTC. It specifies CASSLSGTEQYF.

This chain connects TRBV7-9 to TRBJ1-2; TRBD1 might be the D (6 bases). CDR1 SEHNR and CDR2 FQNEAQ come from the germline V gene (reference sequence). Trimming pared 3 bases from V and 3 bases from J, leaving 17 bases between. This CDR3 region has 16 residues. The CDR3 DNA reads TGTGCCAGCAGCTTTCCCATGGGGGGCGGTGACTATGGCTACACCTTC. Its protein product is CASSFPMGGGDYGYTF.

In this sample, this clonotype turned up a few times. This chain connects TRBV5-1 to TRBJ1-2; TRBD1 matches 7 bases. CDR1 is SGHRS, CDR2 YFSETQ, per germline. V shed 2 bases and J 5 bases; nucleotides not matched to a gene: 6. The CDR3 sequence is 14 residues long. The CDR3 region is CASSFIDREYGYTF. The CDR3 nucleotides are TGCGCCAGCAGCTTTATAGACAGGGAATATGGCTACACCTTC.

The genes are TRBV29-1 and TRBJ2-2, with no clear D. The V end was cut by 4 bases, the J end by 6 bases, with 6 bases between. Per the germline V gene, CDR1 is SQVTM and CDR2 is ANQGSEA. CDR3 length equals 11 residues. CDR3 nucleotide sequence: TGCAGCGTTGGAGGCGCCGGGGAGCTGTTTTTT. Its translation: CSVGGAGELFF.

This chain joins TRBV21-1 and TRBJ2-7; the D call of TRBD1 is as the table states it, not checked on the DNA. TRBV21-1 is a listed pseudogene. This CDR3 region has 15 residues. The CDR3 loop reads CASSKNRDRGYEQYF. For the CDR3, the DNA is TGTGCCAGCAGCAAGAACCGGGACAGGGGTTACGAGCAGTACTTC.

The CDR3 bases are TGTGCCATCAGGTTCTCTGGAAACACCATATATTTT. Amino acid sequence: CAIRFSGNTIYF. The chain couples TRBV10-3 to TRBJ1-3; D is unclear. Germline V gives CDR1 ENHRY, CDR2 SYGVKD. Trimming took off 6 bases at V and 0 bases at J, with 3 bases between the two ends. This CDR3 has 12 residues.

CDR3 sequence: CASSQGLAGTGANVLTF. CDR3 in DNA: TGTGCCAGCAGCCAAGGACTAGCTGGGACTGGGGCCAACGTCCTGACTTTC. The chain couples TRBV7-3 to TRBJ2-6; TRBD2 matches at 8 bases. CDR1 and CDR2 (germline): SGHTA, FQGTGA. The CDR3 has 17 amino acids. After removal of 5 bases from V and 2 bases from J, the junction contained 8 bases not matched to a gene. The variable domain in full, completed from reference TRBV7-3 and TRBJ2-6, reads GAGVSQTPSNKVTEKGKYVELRCDPISGHTALYWYRQSLGQGPEFLIYFQGTGAADDSGLPNDRFFAVRPEGSVSTLKIQRTERGDSAVYLCASSQGLAGTGANVLTFGAGSRLTVL.

The CDR3: CAIRSGTGAEYTEAFF. CDR3 coding DNA: TGTGCCATCAGGTCCGGGACAGGGGCGGAGTACACTGAAGCTTTCTTT. The chain recombines TRBV10-3 with TRBJ1-1; 10 bases align to TRBD1. J was trimmed by 3 bases and V by 6 bases; bases with no gene match: 10. Germline-derived CDR1 and CDR2 are ENHRY and SYGVKD. The CDR3 has 16 residues.

The V gene is TRBV12-3 or TRBV12-4, the J gene TRBJ2-1, with 7 bases fitting TRBD2. Trimming at V came to 6 bases and at J to 12 bases, leaving 11 bases not matched to a gene. CDR3 length: 13 amino acids. For the CDR3, the DNA is TGTGCCAGCAGAAGCAGCGGGGCCTGGGTGCAGTTCTTC. Translated: CASRSSGAWVQFF.

This clonotype was seen just once. The chain uses TRBV29-1 and TRBJ1-3; 7 bases are shared with TRBD1. The V and J ends lost 6 bases and 5 bases, in that order; junction bases with no gene match: 10. The CDR3 is 14 residues long. Germline lookup yields CDR1 SQVTM and CDR2 ANQGSEA. The CDR3 spells CSVKPGQNRNTIYF. The CDR3 DNA is TGCAGCGTGAAACCGGGACAGAACAGAAACACCATATATTTT. Full variable domain (rest looked up from reference TRBV29-1 and TRBJ1-3): SAVISQKPSRDICQRGTSLTIQCQVDSQVTMMFWYRQQPGQSLTLIATANQGSEATYESGFVIDKFPISRPNLTFSTLTVSNMSPEDSSIYLCSVKPGQNRNTIYFGEGSWLTVV.

There are a few counts of this clonotype. V is TRBV5-1 and J is TRBJ2-1, with 13 bases matching TRBD2. CDR3 length equals 15 residues. From germline, CDR1 is SGHRS and CDR2 YFSETQ. J was trimmed by 9 bases and V by 0 bases; bases with no gene match: 3. The CDR3 DNA is TGCGCCAGCAGCTTGGGGACTAGCGGGAGCGCTGAGCAGTTCTTC. Amino acid sequence: CASSLGTSGSAEQFF.

This clonotype was seen only a few times. In DNA, the CDR3 is TGTGCCAGTAGGTCGTTCTCTGGAAACACCATATATTTT. The encoded protein is CASRSFSGNTIYF. The V call is TRBV19, the J call TRBJ1-3; D not resolved. V was clipped by 6 bases and J by 0 bases, with 6 bases between them. Germline CDR1 and CDR2: LNHDA and SQIVND (reference sequence). CDR3 size: 13 residues.